This TCR beta chain was obtained from a study of identical twins. Whole-study results and caveats: In cord blood, abundant beta clonotypes had fewer insertions; memory showed no trend. Less excess twin sharing appeared in beta out-of-frame sequences.

Comments on this clonotype: What it binds is unknown.

Template switching created a universal primer site, and the cDNA included unique molecular identifiers. TCRdb re-analysed the 5' RACE reads in MiXCR, keeping a single row per CDR3 protein. The sample records 450,000 to 500,000 distinct CDR3 sequences, roughly an eighth being singletons. CDR1 is SGDLS and CDR2 is YYNGEE in the germline V gene. J lost 2 bases, V lost 3 bases, and 5 bases had no gene match. The CDR3 runs 15 residues. Everyone who gave samples was a healthy Caucasian. The sample also formed part of further work on yellow fever vaccine responses in identical twins.

The rearrangement joins TRBV9 to TRBJ2-7; 10 bases fit TRBD2. This TCR was sampled from a woman younger than 35 in good health. The specimen sequenced was CD4+ T cells sorted from blood. DNA for the CDR3: TGTGCCAGCAGCGCTCGAGCGGGAGGGCCCTACGAGCAGTACTTC. Protein sequence: CASSARAGGPYEQYF. Based on the CDR3 plus reference TRBV9 and TRBJ2-7, the full variable domain is DSGVTQTPKHLITATGQRVTLRCSPRSGDLSVYWYQQSLDQGLQFLIQYYNGEERAKGNILERFSAQQFPDLHSELNLSSLELGDSALYFCASSARAGGPYEQYFGPGTRLTVT.